This entry is about one TCR beta chain. This clone appeared a single time. It lacks a known antigen. Per-base qualities were not stored, and no clone one base away is much larger. The entry originates in a study of CD4 T cells in relation to SARS-CoV-2 and coronaviruses (dated by TCRdb to the early 2020s). Regarding the study in general: Using patient-derived lymphoblastoid cell lines, the shared crossreactive spike epitopes were mapped to their HLA restriction. A different TCR-beta assay, based on Illumina, was used to sequence expansion assays from other donors in the study. At the level of individual TCR clonotypes, the study evaluated whether memory CD4+ T cells crossreact between the spike proteins of SARS-CoV-2 and those of common cold coronaviruses. Samples from three pre-COVID donors and the naive versus memory experiments were sequenced with the Adaptive Biotechnologies TCR-sequencing kit; other data were Illumina-based. Overall study results and their limits: Compared with monoreactive clones, crossreactive clones had significantly weaker SARS-CoV-2-driven expansion, a result consistent with antigenic imprinting. Sequencing naive versus memory cells indicated that the assay picks up memory recall responses, not primary responses primed during culture. The study was limited by small numbers of patients and tested TCRs. Crossreactivity analysis was centred on spike protein, so crossreactivity against other viral proteins was not assessed. No donor contributed both pre-pandemic and post-infection samples, which limited tracing the source of pre-existing responses. Memory CD4+ clonotypes crossrecognizing SARS-CoV-2 and at least one common cold coronavirus spike were found in approximately 60% of donors.

For CDR1 and CDR2, the germline V gene lists MDHEN and SYDVKM. The cysteine opens and the phenylalanine closes a CDR3 of 15 amino acids. Of the read, only the CDR3 DNA is kept; its 45 bases are in frame from base 1. V is clipped by 3 bases and J by 7 bases, and the sequence between their germline boundaries is 16 bases long. CD4+ T cells from unexposed donors were collected before the COVID-19 pandemic (2011-2018). To separate naive from memory CD4+ T cells, cryopreserved PBMCs first underwent CD4 enrichment and then EasySep naive CD4+ T cell enrichment. Leukapheresis product for the unexposed donors was bought commercially. Ficoll-Paque PLUS gradient centrifugation was used to isolate PBMCs from either whole blood or leukapheresis product. The PBMCs went either fresh into the expansion assay or into cryopreservation at -140 degrees C. The QIAamp Micro DNA Kit was used to extract genomic DNA from the CD4+ T cells.

Uncultured naive and memory CD4+ T cell DNA received deep-resolution immunoSEQ TCR-beta sequencing. The paper's processing steps were these. During preprocessing, nonproductive sequences were removed, along with CDR3s that did not begin with C, did not end with F or W, or were shorter than 7 amino acids. Cultured and uncultured naive and memory CD4+ repertoires were searched for previously identified spike- and CEF-reactive CDR3s. CDR3 homology was quantified as pairwise Levenshtein distance, calculated with the stringdist R package after three terminal residues were trimmed from each end. TCRdb took over this immuneACCESS table, retaining in-frame rearrangements with V and J assigned. Such tables are incomplete; in checked studies, under half of the missing clones stem from an unresolved V gene, and the remainder is unexplained. The DNA gave D and trimming, while V, J and clone size come from that table. The sample table records about 64,000 clones; 94% of these occur just once. Clones ranked in the top ten supply around 0.13% of the sample.

The sequence was collected from a human donor in good health. The rearranged segments are TRBV28 and TRBJ1-5; TRBD1 is possibly the D segment (6 matching bases). Sequencing used naive CD4+ T cells from PBMCs. In the paper's terms, the cell subset or site label means: naive CD4+ T cells isolated by negative enrichment. The CDR3 here reads CASSFYVGAGQPQHF. At the DNA level, the sequence is TGTGCCAGCAGTTTTTATGTGGGGGCAGGACAGCCCCAGCATTTT. The full variable domain, with segments outside the CDR3 supplied by the reference TRBV28 and TRBJ1-5 proteins, appears as DVKVTQSSRYLVKRTGEKVFLECVQDMDHENMFWYRQDPGLGLRLIYFSYDVKMKEKGDIPEGYSVSREKKERFSLILESASTNQTSMYLCASSFYVGAGQPQHFGDGTRLSIL.